This TCR beta chain was captured by sequencing in a study of identical twins. Points on this clonotype: Its antigen is not identified.

TCRdb processed the 5' RACE reads anew with MiXCR; each CDR3 protein has one entry. The top ten clones hold 1.5% to 2% of a sample with some 900,000 distinct CDR3 sequences, 12% of them seen once. Findings and limits, study-wide: Monozygotic twin pairs showed more out-of-frame TCR alpha sharing than models estimated.

From germline, CDR1 is SGHNT and CDR2 YENEEA. CDR3 length: 14 amino acids. V was pared by 5 bases and J by 2 bases, with 12 bases between. The data also belong to a second study, concerning yellow fever vaccine responses in identical twins. This second study says: As reported, the vaccine T cell response of twins seemed partly convergent and partly personalized.

This sequence joins TRBV11-3 and TRBJ2-5, with D tentatively TRBD2 (5 bases). The receptor was derived from a woman aged 18-30 years in good health. The sequencing input was PBMCs. The CDR3: CASSPMRAQETQYF. For the CDR3, the DNA is TGTGCCAGCAGCCCGATGCGGGCGCAAGAGACCCAGTACTTC. Using reference TRBV11-3 and TRBJ2-5 for the parts outside the CDR3, the full variable domain is EAGVVQSPRYKIIEKKQPVAFWCNPISGHNTLYWYLQNLGQGPELLIRYENEEAVDDSQLPKDRFSAERLKGVDSTLKIQPAELGDSAVYLCASSPMRAQETQYFGPGTRLLVL.